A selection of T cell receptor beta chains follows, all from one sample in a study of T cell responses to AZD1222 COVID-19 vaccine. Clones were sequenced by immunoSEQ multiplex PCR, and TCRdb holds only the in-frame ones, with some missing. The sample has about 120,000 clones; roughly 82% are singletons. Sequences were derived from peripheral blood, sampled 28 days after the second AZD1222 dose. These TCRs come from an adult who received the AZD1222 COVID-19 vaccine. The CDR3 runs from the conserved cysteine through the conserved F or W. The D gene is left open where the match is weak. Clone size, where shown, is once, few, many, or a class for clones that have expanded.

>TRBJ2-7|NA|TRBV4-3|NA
TGCGCCAGCAGCCGAAACCGCCGTCCGCGTACCGCATTCTACGAGCAGTACTTC
CASSRNRRPRTAFYEQYF
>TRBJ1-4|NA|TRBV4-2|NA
TGTGCCAGCAGCCAAGATAGAGCGGGGCAGGGAAAACTGTTTTTT
CASSQDRAGQGKLFF
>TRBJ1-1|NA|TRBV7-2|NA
TGTGCCAGCAGCTTAGCGTTGGTCAGGAACACTGAAGCTTTCTTT
CASSLALVRNTEAFF
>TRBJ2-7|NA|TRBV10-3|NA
TGTGCCATCAGTGATAACTACGAGCAGTACTTC
CAISDNYEQYF
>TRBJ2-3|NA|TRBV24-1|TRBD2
TGTGCCACCTCCCTTGGGGACCGGGAGGGGGATACGCAGTATTTT
CATSLGDREGDTQYF
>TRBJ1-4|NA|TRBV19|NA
TGTGCCAGTAGTATAGAGGCCGAAAAACTGTTTTTT
CASSIEAEKLFF
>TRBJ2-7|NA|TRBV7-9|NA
TGTGCCAGCAGCGGGGACTACGAGCAGTACTTC
CASSGDYEQYF
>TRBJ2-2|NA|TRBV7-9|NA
TGTGCCAGCAGCTCCACCCCGGTAGTCACCGGGGAGCTGTTTTTT
CASSSTPVVTGELFF
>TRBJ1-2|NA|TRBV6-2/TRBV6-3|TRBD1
TGTGCCAGCAGCCCTGGACAGGTCCCCACTAACTATGGCTACACCTTC
CASSPGQVPTNYGYTF
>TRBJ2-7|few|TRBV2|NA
TGTGCCAGCAATGCATGGGACGAGCAGTACTTC
CASNAWDEQYF
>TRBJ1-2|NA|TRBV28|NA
TGTGCCAGCAGTTACCAGAACCTCCCTAGGGGGGACACCTTC
CASSYQNLPRGDTF
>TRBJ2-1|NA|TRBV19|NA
TGTGCCAGTAGTATAAGTAACTACAATGAGCAGTTCTTC
CASSISNYNEQFF
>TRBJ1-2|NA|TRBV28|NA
TGTGCCCGCAGTTTGGGGGGGGGTGGCTACACCTTC
CARSLGGGGYTF
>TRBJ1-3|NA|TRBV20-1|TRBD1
TGCAGTGCTAGTGACAGGGCTGGAAACACCATATATTTT
CSASDRAGNTIYF
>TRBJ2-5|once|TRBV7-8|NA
TGTGCCAGCAGCTTAGGCTTTATTGACAGCGGGTTGGAGACCCAGTACTTC
CASSLGFIDSGLETQYF
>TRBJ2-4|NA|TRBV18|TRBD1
TGTGCCAGCTCACCGGGACAGGGAGTCAACATTCAGTACTTC
CASSPGQGVNIQYF
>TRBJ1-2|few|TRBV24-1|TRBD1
TGTGCCACCAGTGATAAAAGAACAGGGGTCTATGGCTACACCTTC
CATSDKRTGVYGYTF
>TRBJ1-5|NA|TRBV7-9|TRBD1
TGTGCCAGCAGCTTAGGGCTGGACAGGAATAGCAATCAGCCCCAGCATTTT
CASSLGLDRNSNQPQHF
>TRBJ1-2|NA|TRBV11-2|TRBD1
TGTGCCAGCAGTTTAGGGGGCCGTGGCTACACCTTC
CASSLGGRGYTF
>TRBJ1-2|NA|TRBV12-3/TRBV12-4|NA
TGTGCCAGCAGTAAGACAGTACCCTATGGCTACACCTTC
CASSKTVPYGYTF
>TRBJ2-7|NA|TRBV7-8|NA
TGTGCCAGCAGCCGTCAGACGGACGAGCAGTACTTC
CASSRQTDEQYF
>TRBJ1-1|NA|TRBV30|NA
TGTGCCTGGTCCCGGCCAGGGCGGATGAACACTGAAGCTTTCTTT
CAWSRPGRMNTEAFF
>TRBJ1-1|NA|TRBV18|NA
TGTGCCAGCTCACCTTTCACGGTTAAGGGAACTGAAGCTTTCTTT
CASSPFTVKGTEAFF